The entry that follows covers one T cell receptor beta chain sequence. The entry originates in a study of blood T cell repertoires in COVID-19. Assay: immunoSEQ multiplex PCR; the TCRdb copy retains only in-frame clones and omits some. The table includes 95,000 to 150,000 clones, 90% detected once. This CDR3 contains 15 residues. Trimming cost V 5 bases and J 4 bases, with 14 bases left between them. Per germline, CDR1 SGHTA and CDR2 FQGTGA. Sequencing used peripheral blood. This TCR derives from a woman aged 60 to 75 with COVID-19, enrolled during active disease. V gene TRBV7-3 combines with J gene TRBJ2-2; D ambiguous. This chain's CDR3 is CASSPGHGSTGELFF. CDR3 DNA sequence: TGTGCCAGCAGCCCGGGTCATGGAAGCACCGGGGAGCTGTTTTTT.